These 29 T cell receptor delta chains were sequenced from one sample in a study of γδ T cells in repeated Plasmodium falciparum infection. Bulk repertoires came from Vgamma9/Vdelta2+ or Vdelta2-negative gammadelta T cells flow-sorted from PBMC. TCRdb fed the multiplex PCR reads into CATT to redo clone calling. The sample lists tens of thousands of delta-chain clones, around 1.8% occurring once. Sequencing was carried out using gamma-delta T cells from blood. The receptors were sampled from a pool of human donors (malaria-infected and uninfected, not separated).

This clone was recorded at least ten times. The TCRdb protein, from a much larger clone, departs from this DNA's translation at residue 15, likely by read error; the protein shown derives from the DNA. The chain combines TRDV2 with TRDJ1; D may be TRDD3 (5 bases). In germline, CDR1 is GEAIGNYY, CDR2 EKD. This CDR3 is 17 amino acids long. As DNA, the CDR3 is TGTGCCTGTGACCGGGTTCCCGGGGTGGGGTCCCCCGATAAACCCATCTTT. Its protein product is CACDRVPGVGSPDKPIF.

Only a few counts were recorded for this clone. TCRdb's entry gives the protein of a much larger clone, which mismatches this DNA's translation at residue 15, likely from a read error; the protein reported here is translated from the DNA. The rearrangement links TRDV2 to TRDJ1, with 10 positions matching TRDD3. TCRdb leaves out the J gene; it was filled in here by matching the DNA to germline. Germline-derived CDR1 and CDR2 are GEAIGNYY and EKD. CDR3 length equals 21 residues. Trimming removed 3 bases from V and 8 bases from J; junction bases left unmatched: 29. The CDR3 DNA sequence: TGTGCCTGTGACCCTATGATTCCCCACCGGGGGATACGAAGACCCTACTCGAAACTCATCTTT. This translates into CACDPMIPHRGIRRPYSKLIF.

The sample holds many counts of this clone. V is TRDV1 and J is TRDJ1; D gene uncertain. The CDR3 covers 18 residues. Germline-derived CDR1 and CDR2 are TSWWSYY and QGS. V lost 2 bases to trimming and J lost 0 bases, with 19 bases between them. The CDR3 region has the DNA TGTGCTCTTGGGGAAAACGGAAAGGCAATCTGGAACACCGATAAACTCATCTTT. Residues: CALGENGKAIWNTDKLIF.

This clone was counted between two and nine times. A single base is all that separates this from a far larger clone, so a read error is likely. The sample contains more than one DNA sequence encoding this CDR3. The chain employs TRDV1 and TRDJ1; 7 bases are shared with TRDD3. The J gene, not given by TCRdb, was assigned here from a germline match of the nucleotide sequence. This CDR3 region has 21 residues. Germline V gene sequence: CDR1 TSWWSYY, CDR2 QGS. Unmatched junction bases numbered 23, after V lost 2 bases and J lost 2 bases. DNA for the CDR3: TGTGCTCTTGGGGAAGTCTTAAACGGGCCTTCTGGGGGCTCGTATACCGATAAACTCATCTTT. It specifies CALGEVLNGPSGGSYTDKLIF.

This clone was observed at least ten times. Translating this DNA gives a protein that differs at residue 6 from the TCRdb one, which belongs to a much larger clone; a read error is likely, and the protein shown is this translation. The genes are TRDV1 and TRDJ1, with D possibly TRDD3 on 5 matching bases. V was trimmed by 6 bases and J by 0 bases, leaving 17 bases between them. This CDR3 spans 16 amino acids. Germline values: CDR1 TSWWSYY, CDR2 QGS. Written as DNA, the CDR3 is TGTGCTCTTGGCCCCCCGGGGGTTGAGCACACCGATAAACTCATCTTT. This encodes CALGPPGVEHTDKLIF.

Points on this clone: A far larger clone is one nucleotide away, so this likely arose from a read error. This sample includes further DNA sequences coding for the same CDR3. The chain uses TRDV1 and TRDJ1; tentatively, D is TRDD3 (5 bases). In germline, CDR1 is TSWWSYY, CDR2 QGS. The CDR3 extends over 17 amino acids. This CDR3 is CALLPSGGPEYTDKLIF. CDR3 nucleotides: TGTGCTCTTTTACCGAGCGGGGGTCCAGAGTACACCGATAAGCTCATCTTT.

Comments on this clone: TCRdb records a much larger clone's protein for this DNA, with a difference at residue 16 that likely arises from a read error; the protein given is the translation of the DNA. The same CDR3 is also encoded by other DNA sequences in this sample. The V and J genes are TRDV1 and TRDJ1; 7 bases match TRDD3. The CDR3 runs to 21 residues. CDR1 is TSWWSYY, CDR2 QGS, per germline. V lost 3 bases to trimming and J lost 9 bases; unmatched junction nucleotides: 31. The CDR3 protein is CALGELAPRPSVWGSPFQLIF. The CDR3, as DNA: TGTGCTCTTGGGGAGCTAGCCCCTCGGCCTTCAGTCTGGGGGTCCCCGTTCCAACTCATCTTT.

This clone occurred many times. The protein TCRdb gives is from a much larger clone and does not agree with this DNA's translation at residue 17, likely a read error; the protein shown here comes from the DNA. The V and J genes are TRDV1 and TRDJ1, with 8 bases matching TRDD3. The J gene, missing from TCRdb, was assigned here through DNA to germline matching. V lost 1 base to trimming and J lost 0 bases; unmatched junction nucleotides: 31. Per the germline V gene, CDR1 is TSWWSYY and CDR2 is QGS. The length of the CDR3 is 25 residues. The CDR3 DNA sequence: TGTGCTCTTGGGGAACGAGGGCTCCTACGCGATACTGGGGGGTACGGGTATACAAACACCGATAAACTCATCTTT. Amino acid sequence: CALGERGLLRDTGGYGYTNTDKLIF.

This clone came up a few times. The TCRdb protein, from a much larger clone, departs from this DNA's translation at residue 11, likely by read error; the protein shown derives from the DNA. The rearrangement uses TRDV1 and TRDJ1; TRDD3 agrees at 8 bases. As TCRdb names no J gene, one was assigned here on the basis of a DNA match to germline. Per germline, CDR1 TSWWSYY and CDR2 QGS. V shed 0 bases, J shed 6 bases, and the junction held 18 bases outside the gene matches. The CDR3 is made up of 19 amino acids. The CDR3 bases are TGTGCTCTTGGGGAACTTGGGCGGTCCGCCACCTGGGGGAGAAATAAACTCATCTTT. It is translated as CALGELGRSATWGRNKLIF.

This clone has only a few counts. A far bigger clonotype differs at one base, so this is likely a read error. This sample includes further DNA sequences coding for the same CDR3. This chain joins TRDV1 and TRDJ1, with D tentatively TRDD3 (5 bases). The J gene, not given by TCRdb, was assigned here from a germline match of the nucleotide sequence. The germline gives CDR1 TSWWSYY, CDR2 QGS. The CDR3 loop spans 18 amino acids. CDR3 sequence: CALKKGGPPRPYTDKLIF. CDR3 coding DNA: TGTGCTCTCAAAAAAGGGGGCCCCCCACGTCCGTACACTGATAAACTCATCTTT.

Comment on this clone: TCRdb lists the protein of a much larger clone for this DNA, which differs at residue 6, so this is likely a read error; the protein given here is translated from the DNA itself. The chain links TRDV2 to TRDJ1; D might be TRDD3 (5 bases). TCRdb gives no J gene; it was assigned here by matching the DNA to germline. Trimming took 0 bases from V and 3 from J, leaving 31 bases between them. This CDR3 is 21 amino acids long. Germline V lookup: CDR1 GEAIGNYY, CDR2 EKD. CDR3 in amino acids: CACDTGDGGWIDPPDADKLIF. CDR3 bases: TGTGCCTGTGACACCGGTGACGGGGGGTGGATCGACCCCCCCGACGCCGATAAACTCATCTTT.

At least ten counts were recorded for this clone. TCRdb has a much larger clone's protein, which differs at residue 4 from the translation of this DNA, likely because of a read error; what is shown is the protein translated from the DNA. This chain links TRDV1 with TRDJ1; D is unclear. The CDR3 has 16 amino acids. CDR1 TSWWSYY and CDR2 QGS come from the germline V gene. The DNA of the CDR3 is TGTGCTCTTAGGGAAACAAGGGCCGCGTACACCGATAAACTCATCTTT. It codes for CALRETRAAYTDKLIF.

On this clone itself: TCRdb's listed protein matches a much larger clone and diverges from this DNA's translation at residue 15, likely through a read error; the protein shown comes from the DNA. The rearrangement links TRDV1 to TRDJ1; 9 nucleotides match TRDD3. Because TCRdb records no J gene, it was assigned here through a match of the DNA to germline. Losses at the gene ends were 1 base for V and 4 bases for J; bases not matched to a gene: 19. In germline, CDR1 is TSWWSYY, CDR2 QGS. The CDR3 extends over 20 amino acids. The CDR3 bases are TGTGCTCTTGGGGAACGGAATCAGGGGGATACTCTCCTTGACATCGATAAACTCATCTTT. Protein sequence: CALGERNQGDTLLDIDKLIF.

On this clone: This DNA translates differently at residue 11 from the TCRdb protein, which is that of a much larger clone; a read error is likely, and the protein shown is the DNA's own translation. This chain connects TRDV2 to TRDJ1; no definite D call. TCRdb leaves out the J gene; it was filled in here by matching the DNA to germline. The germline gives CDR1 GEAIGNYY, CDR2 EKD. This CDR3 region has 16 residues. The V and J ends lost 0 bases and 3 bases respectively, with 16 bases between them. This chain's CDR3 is CACDTEEEEGADKLIF. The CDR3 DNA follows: TGTGCCTGTGACACCGAGGAAGAAGAGGGCGCCGATAAACTCATCTTT.

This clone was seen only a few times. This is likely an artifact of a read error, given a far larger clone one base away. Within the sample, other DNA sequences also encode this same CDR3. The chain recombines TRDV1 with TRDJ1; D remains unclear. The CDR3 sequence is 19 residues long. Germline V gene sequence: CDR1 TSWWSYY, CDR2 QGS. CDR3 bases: TGTGCTCTTGGGGAACTGGACGGTACGTTAACTGTGTACACCGATAAACTCATCTTC. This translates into CALGELDGTLTVYTDKLIF.

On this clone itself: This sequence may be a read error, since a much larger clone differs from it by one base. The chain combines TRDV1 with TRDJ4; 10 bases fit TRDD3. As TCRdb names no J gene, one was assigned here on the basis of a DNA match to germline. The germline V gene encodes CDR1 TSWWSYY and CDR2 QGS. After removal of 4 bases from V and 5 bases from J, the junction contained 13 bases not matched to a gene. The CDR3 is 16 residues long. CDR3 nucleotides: TGTGCTCTTGGGGGCGTTTCCCTAGGGGGATACGCGCCCCTGATCTTT. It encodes CALGGVSLGGYAPLIF.

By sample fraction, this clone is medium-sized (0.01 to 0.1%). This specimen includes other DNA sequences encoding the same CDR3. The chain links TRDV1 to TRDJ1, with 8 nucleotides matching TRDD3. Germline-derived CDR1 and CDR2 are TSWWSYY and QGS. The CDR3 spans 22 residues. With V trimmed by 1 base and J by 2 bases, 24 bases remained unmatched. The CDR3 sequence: CALGEQPYAGALVVGDTDKLIF. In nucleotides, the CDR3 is TGTGCTCTTGGGGAACAGCCTTACGCTGGTGCTTTAGTAGTGGGGGATACCGATAAACTCATCTTT.

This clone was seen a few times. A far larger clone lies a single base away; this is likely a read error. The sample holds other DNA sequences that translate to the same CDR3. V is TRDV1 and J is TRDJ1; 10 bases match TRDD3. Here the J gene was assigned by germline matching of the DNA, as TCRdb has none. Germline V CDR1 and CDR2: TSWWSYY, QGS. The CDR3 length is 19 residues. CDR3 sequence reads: CALGESPRTGGCNSDKLIF. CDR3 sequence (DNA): TGTGCTCTCGGGGAGAGTCCTCGTACTGGGGGATGTAACTCCGATAAACTCATCTTT.

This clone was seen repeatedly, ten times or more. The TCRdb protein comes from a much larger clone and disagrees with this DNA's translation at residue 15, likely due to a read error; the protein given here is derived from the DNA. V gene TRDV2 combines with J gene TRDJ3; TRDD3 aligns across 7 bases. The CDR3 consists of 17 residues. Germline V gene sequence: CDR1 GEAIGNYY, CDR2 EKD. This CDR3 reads CACDTWGSSWDTRQVFF. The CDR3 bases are TGTGCCTGTGACACCTGGGGGAGCTCCTGGGACACCCGACAGGTGTTTTTC.

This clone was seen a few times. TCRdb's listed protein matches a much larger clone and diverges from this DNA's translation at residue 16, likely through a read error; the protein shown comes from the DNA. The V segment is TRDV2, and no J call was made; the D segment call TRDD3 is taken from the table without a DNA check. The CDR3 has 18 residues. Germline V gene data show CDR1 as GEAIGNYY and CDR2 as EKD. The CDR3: CACDPSVLGAPYTDKPIF. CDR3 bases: TGTGCCTGTGATCCCTCCGTACTGGGGGCTCCGTACACCGATAAACCCATTTTT.

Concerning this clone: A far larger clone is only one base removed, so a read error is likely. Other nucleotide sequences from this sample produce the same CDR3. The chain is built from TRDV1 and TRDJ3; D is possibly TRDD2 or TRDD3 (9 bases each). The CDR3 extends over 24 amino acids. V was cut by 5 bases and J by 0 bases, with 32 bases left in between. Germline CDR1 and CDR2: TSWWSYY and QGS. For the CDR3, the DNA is TGTGCTCTTGGGCCCATTCCCTTCCTACGAACTGGGGGACTGTACTCCTGGGACACCCGACAGATGTTTTTC. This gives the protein CALGPIPFLRTGGLYSWDTRQMFF.

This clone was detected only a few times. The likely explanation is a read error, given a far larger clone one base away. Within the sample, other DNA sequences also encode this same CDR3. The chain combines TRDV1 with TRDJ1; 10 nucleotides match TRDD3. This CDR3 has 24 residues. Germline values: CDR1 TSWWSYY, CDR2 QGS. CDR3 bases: TGTGCCCTTGGGTTGCCTCAGCCTTCCTCAGTACTGGGGGATTTGGTAGCGTACACCGATAAACTCATCTTT. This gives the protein CALGLPQPSSVLGDLVAYTDKLIF.

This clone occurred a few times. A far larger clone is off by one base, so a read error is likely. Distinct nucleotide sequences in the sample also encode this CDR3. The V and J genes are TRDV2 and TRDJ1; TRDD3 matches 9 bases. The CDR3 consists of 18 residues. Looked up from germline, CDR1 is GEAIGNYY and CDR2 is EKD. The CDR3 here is CACAPYWGRRGYTDKLIF. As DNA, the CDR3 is TGTGCCTGTGCCCCGTACTGGGGGAGAAGGGGTTACACCGATAAGCTCATCTTT.

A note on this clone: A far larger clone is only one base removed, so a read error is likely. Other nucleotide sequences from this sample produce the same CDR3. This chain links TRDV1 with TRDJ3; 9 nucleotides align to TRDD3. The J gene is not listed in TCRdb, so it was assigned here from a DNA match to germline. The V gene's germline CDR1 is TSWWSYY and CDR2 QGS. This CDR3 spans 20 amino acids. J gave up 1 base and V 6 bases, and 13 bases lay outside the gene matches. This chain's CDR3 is CALGGRVRTGGSWDTRQMFF. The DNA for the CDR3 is TGTGCTCTTGGAGGCAGGGTAAGAACTGGGGGATCCTGGGACACCCGACAGATGTTTTTC.

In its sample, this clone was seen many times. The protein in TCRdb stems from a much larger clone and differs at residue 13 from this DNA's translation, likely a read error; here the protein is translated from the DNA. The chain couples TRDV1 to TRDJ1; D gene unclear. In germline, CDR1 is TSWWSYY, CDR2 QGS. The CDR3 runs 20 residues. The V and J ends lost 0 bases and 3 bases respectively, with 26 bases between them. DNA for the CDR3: TGTGCTCTTGGGGAACTAGGGCCCTATGGCAATGGCCCCCAAGCCGATAAACTCATCTTT. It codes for CALGELGPYGNGPQADKLIF.

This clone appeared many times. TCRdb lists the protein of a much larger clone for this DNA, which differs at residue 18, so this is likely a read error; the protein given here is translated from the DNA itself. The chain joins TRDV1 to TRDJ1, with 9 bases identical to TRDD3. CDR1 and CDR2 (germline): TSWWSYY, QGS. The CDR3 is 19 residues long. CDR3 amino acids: CALGEPATLGDPNTDKLTF. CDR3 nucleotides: TGTGCTCTTGGGGAACCCGCCACCCTGGGGGATCCGAACACCGATAAACTCACCTTT.

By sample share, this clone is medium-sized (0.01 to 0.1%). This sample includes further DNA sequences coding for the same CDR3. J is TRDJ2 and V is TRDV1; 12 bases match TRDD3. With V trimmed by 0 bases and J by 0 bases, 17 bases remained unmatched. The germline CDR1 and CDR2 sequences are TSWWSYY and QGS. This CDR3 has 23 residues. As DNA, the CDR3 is TGTGCTCTTGGGGAACTAGGTAGGGAGACCTACTGGGGGATACTCTCTTTGACAGCACAACTCTTCTTT. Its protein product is CALGELGRETYWGILSLTAQLFF.

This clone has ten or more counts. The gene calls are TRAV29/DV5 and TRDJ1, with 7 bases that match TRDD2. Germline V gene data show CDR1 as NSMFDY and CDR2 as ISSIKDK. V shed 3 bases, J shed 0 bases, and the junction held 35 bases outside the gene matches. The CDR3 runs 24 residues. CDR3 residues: CAATVPKLGLRPSSPNLYTDKLIF. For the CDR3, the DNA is TGTGCAGCAACCGTTCCTAAACTAGGTCTGAGACCTTCCTCACCGAATCTGTACACCGATAAACTCATCTTT.

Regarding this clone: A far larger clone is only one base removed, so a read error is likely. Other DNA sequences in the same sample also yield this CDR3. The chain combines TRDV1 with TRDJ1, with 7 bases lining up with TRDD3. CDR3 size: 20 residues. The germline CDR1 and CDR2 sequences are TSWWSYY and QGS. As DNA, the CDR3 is TGTGCTCTTGGGGAACTAGGGGGGATCACCCACCTAATGTACACGGATAAACTCATCTTT. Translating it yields CALGELGGITHLMYTDKLIF.